The 28 T cell receptor beta chains below all came from one sample that was sequenced in a study of blood T cell repertoires in COVID-19. Clones were read by immunoSEQ multiplex PCR, and TCRdb kept only the in-frame ones, dropping some. The sample consists of hundreds of thousands of clones, approximately 88% of them appearing once. Material for sequencing was peripheral blood. These receptors originate from a man in his forties with acute or convalescent COVID-19.

This chain links TRBV5-5 with TRBJ2-2; possible D gene TRBD1, 5 bases. Trimming cost V 0 bases and J 4 bases, with 16 bases left between them. Germline lookup yields CDR1 SGHKS and CDR2 YYEKEE (reference sequence). The CDR3 is 17 amino acids. This CDR3 is CASSLGRGPTVTGELFF. The CDR3, as DNA: TGTGCCAGCAGCTTGGGTAGGGGCCCTACGGTCACCGGGGAGCTGTTTTTT.

The V call is TRBV7-2, the J call TRBJ1-1, with a tentative D call TRBD1 (6 bases). Germline CDR1 and CDR2: SGHTA and FQGNSA. This CDR3 spans 16 amino acids. Trimming cost V 1 base and J 2 bases, with 14 bases left between them. This CDR3 is CASSLGGGAENTEAFF. The CDR3 coding sequence is TGTGCCAGCAGCTTAGGAGGGGGGGCAGAAAACACTGAAGCTTTCTTT.

V gene TRBV3-1 (or the pseudogene TRBV3-2) combines with J gene TRBJ1-1; tentative D call: TRBD1 (6 bases). The germline V gene encodes CDR1 LGHDT and CDR2 YNNKEL (reference sequence). Trimming pared 5 bases from V and 1 base from J, leaving 17 bases between. This CDR3 region has 16 residues. The DNA for the CDR3 is TGTGCCAGCAGCTACGAGGCGGACAGTCCGAACACTGAAGCTTTCTTT. Amino acid sequence: CASSYEADSPNTEAFF.

The chain combines TRBV3-1 (or the pseudogene TRBV3-2) with TRBJ2-1; D perhaps matches TRBD2 (6 bases). Germline CDR1 LGHDT, CDR2 YNNKEL (reference sequence). The CDR3 has 15 amino acids. The germline V and J ends were trimmed by 4 bases and 2 bases, with 12 bases remaining between them. The CDR3 DNA is TGTGCCAGCAGCCCCGGGGACTTTCCCTACAATGAGCAGTTCTTC. It is translated as CASSPGDFPYNEQFF.

Points on this clone: Other DNA sequences from this sample encode an identical CDR3 as well. The genes are TRBV30 and TRBJ1-2; D uncertain. CDR1 is GTSNPN and CDR2 is SVGIG in the germline V gene (reference sequence). CDR3 length: 12 amino acids. The V and J ends lost 0 bases and 8 bases respectively, with 10 bases between them. CDR3 sequence (DNA): TGTGCCTGGAGTGTAGGCGGCGGGGGCTACACCTTC. Translating gives CAWSVGGGGYTF.

The chain combines TRBV5-4 with TRBJ1-2; no definite D call. Germline assignment: CDR1 SGHNT and CDR2 YYREEE (reference sequence). V was cut by 4 bases and J by 4 bases, with 17 bases left in between. CDR3 length: 15 residues. CDR3 sequence reads: CASSARGNRVYGYTF. The CDR3 DNA is TGTGCCAGCAGCGCACGAGGCAACCGAGTCTATGGCTACACCTTC.

CDR3 residues: CASSTDRGSSYNSPLHF. CDR3 sequence (DNA): TGTGCCAGCAGCACCGACAGGGGGAGCTCCTATAATTCACCCCTCCACTTT. The gene calls are TRBV7-9 and TRBJ1-6, with 9 positions matching TRBD1. The CDR3 is 17 residues long. V lost 5 bases and J lost 0; bases outside the gene matches: 5. Germline V lookup: CDR1 SEHNR, CDR2 FQNEAQ (reference sequence). The variable domain in full, with the rest retrieved from reference TRBV7-9 and TRBJ1-6, is DTGVSQNPRHKITKRGQNVTFRCDPISEHNRLYWYRQTLGQGPEFLTYFQNEAQLEKSRLLSDRFSAERPKGSFSTLEIQRTEQGDSAMYLCASSTDRGSSYNSPLHFGNGTRLTVT.

The rearrangement links TRBV7-6 to TRBJ2-5, with TRBD1 as a possible D gene (6 bases). The CDR3 is 14 residues long. In germline, CDR1 is SGHVS, CDR2 FNYEAQ. V was pared by 2 bases and J by 4 bases, with 11 bases between. CDR3: CASSLFSRGETQYF. The CDR3 bases are TGTGCCAGCAGCTTATTCAGCAGGGGAGAGACCCAGTACTTC.

The rearrangement uses TRBV7-8 and TRBJ1-4; D gene ambiguous. Trimming removed 3 bases from V and 11 bases from J, with 10 bases in between. The CDR3 runs 12 residues. The germline gives CDR1 SGHVS, CDR2 FQNEAQ. CDR3 protein: CASSFPPDKLFF. The CDR3 DNA reads as TGTGCCAGCAGCTTCCCCCCAGATAAACTGTTTTTT.

The rearrangement links TRBV16 to TRBJ1-2; the match to TRBD1 covers 7 bases. The CDR3 spans 16 residues. With V trimmed by 0 bases and J by 4 bases, 8 bases remained unmatched. Germline V gene sequence: CDR1 KGHSY, CDR2 FQNENV. CDR3 nucleotide sequence: TGTGCCAGCAGCCAATCTCCAGGGACAGTTTCCTATGGCTACACCTTC. Protein product: CASSQSPGTVSYGYTF.

The rearrangement uses TRBV7-8 and TRBJ2-7; D is perhaps TRBD2 (5 bases). CDR3 length: 16 amino acids. Germline V gene lookup returns CDR1 SGHVS and CDR2 FQNEAQ. V was trimmed by 4 bases and J by 2 bases, leaving 18 bases between them. CDR3 amino acids: CASSSLGSPAAYEQYF. The CDR3 DNA reads TGTGCCAGCAGCTCCCTTGGGAGCCCGGCGGCCTACGAGCAGTACTTC.

In nucleotides, the CDR3 is TGTGCCAGCTCCCCCGGGACAGGGGGTGAAAAACTGTTTTTT. It codes for CASSPGTGGEKLFF. V and J are TRBV18 and TRBJ1-4, with TRBD1 matching 11 bases. Germline V gene lookup returns CDR1 KGHSH and CDR2 LQKENI. The CDR3 contains 14 residues. V dropped 6 bases and J dropped 7; count of bases not matched to a gene: 4.

This sequence joins TRBV3-1 (or the pseudogene TRBV3-2) and TRBJ2-2; no clear D. The CDR3 is made up of 13 amino acids. The V gene's germline CDR1 is LGHDT and CDR2 YNNKEL (reference sequence). Trimming stripped 4 bases from V and 5 bases from J, with 8 bases between. The CDR3 nucleotides read TGTGCCAGCAGCCCCCTCAGGACCGGGGAGCTGTTTTTT. Its translation: CASSPLRTGELFF.

The chain joins TRBV9 to TRBJ2-3, with D possibly matching TRBD2 (6 bases). In germline, CDR1 is SGDLS, CDR2 YYNGEE. The CDR3 is 14 amino acids. V lost 0 bases and J 6 bases, leaving 11 bases between the germline ends. This chain's CDR3 is CASSVARLGDTQYF. CDR3 DNA sequence: TGTGCCAGCAGCGTAGCACGACTAGGGGATACGCAGTATTTT.

Only a few counts were recorded for this clone. The gene calls are TRBV6-5 and TRBJ2-7, with a tentative D call TRBD1 (5 bases). CDR1 and CDR2 (germline): MNHEY, SVGAGI. This CDR3 has 15 residues. With 0 bases removed from V and 4 bases from J, the gap between germline ends came to 13 bases. This chain's CDR3 is CASSYSIGQFYEQYF. In DNA, the CDR3 is TGTGCCAGCAGTTACTCGATCGGACAATTTTACGAGCAGTACTTC.

V is TRBV27 and J is TRBJ1-6; 8 positions match TRBD1. Germline V lookup: CDR1 MNHEY, CDR2 SMNVEV (reference sequence). Trimming removed 3 bases from V and 10 bases from J; junction bases left unmatched: 5. This CDR3 comprises 14 residues. CDR3 sequence (DNA): TGTGCCAGCAGTTTGGGGCAGGGGGCCTCACCCCTCCACTTT. This gives the protein CASSLGQGASPLHF.

The chain couples TRBV28 to TRBJ2-5; tentatively, D is TRBD1 (6 bases). The V gene lost 3 bases and the J gene lost 1 base, with 15 bases spanning the gap. The CDR3 length is 16 residues. Per germline, CDR1 MDHEN and CDR2 SYDVKM. CDR3 protein: CASSFWSGEGQETQYF. The CDR3 DNA reads TGTGCCAGCAGTTTCTGGTCAGGGGAAGGCCAAGAGACCCAGTACTTC.

This chain links TRBV14 with TRBJ1-2; 12 bases are a match to TRBD1. Germline trimming cut 3 bases from V and 5 bases from J; bases unmatched to any gene: 10. This CDR3 region has 17 residues. Germline V CDR1 and CDR2: SGHDN, FVKESK. The CDR3 loop reads CASSQALGTGGRYGYTF. The CDR3 nucleotides are TGTGCCAGCAGCCAGGCGTTGGGGACAGGGGGCCGGTATGGCTACACCTTC. The full variable domain, rest sourced from reference TRBV14 and TRBJ1-2, is EAGVTQFPSHSVIEKGQTVTLRCDPISGHDNLYWYRRVMGKEIKFLLHFVKESKQDESGMPNNRFLAERTGGTYSTLKVQPAELEDSGVYFCASSQALGTGGRYGYTFGSGTRLTVV.

This clone was detected a few times. The rearrangement links TRBV12-3 or TRBV12-4 to TRBJ2-2; D not certain. The CDR3 loop spans 13 amino acids. Trimming left V 3 bases short and J 5 bases short, with 7 bases between. DNA for the CDR3: TGTGCCAGCAGTTTCTTAGCAACCGGGGAGCTGTTTTTT. It codes for CASSFLATGELFF.

The chain joins TRBV4-3 to TRBJ2-7, with TRBD1 as a possible D gene (5 bases). The CDR3 is 13 amino acids. Germline-derived CDR1 and CDR2 are LGHNA and YSLEER. The ends were cut back, 0 bases at V and 10 bases at J, with 13 bases in the middle. This CDR3 reads CASSQDMKGLQYF. DNA of the CDR3: TGCGCCAGCAGCCAAGATATGAAGGGGCTCCAGTACTTC.

This chain uses TRBV7-2 with TRBJ1-5, with unresolved D. CDR1 and CDR2 (germline): SGHTA, FQGNSA. The CDR3 sequence is 13 residues long. V was shortened by 1 base and J by 5 bases, with 6 bases between the two germline ends. CDR3 sequence reads: CASSLVGDQPQHF. DNA for the CDR3: TGTGCCAGCAGCTTAGTAGGAGATCAGCCCCAGCATTTT.

This clone was counted once. The rearrangement uses TRBV7-9 and TRBJ1-3; D is undetermined. CDR3 length equals 15 residues. CDR1 SEHNR and CDR2 FQNEAQ come from the germline V gene (reference sequence). V gave up 4 bases and J gave up 0 bases, with 10 bases separating them. The CDR3 nucleotides are TGTGCCAGCAGCTGGAGGACGACCTCTGGAAACACCATATATTTT. It specifies CASSWRTTSGNTIYF.

The chain is built from TRBV12-5 and TRBJ1-5; D perhaps matches TRBD1 (6 bases). CDR1 LGHNT and CDR2 FRNRAP come from the germline V gene. The CDR3 covers 20 residues. The ends were cut back, 0 bases at V and 1 base at J, with 22 bases in the middle. The DNA for the CDR3 is TGTGCTAGTGGTTTGGTCCTGGGGGCTAAGGCTCCGGGGAGCAATCAGCCCCAGCATTTT. It codes for CASGLVLGAKAPGSNQPQHF. The full variable domain, completed using reference TRBV12-5 and TRBJ1-5, is DARVTQTPRHKVTEMGQEVTMRCQPILGHNTVFWYRQTMMQGLELLAYFRNRAPLDDSGMPKDRFSAEMPDATLATLKIQPSEPRDSAVYFCASGLVLGAKAPGSNQPQHFGDGTRLSIL.

Ten or more counts support this clone. This rearrangement joins TRBV5-6 to TRBJ2-7, with a possible D match to TRBD1 (6 bases). Trimming shortened V by 0 bases and J by 1 base, and 14 bases separated the two germline ends. The CDR3 is 16 amino acids. CDR1 and CDR2 from the germline V gene are SGHDT and YYEEEE. The CDR3 loop reads CASSLARGFTSYEQYF. Here the CDR3 DNA reads TGTGCCAGCAGCTTGGCGAGGGGGTTCACTTCCTACGAGCAGTACTTC.

The chain carries TRBV6-6 and TRBJ1-2; D perhaps matches TRBD1 (5 bases). Trimming pared 10 bases from V and 0 bases from J, leaving 15 bases between. Looked up from germline, CDR1 is MNHNY and CDR2 is SVGAGI (reference sequence). This CDR3 has 14 amino acids. The CDR3 DNA reads TGTGCCATCCTTATCCCGGGGGCTAACTATGGCTACACCTTC. The encoded protein is CAILIPGANYGYTF.

This clone appeared a single time. The chain joins TRBV2 to TRBJ2-2; D perhaps matches TRBD2 (6 bases). Germline CDR1 SNHLY, CDR2 FYNNEI. V gave up 7 bases and J gave up 0 bases, with 9 bases separating them. The CDR3 sequence is 14 residues long. CDR3 loop: CASKASANTGELFF. CDR3 in DNA: TGTGCCAGCAAAGCTAGCGCGAACACCGGGGAGCTGTTTTTT.

The V gene is TRBV18, the J gene TRBJ1-4; 7 bases are a match to TRBD1. V trimming: 5 bases; J trimming: 0 bases; junction bases outside the gene matches: 3. The CDR3 is made up of 15 amino acids. The V gene's germline CDR1 is KGHSH and CDR2 LQKENI. The CDR3 reads CASSGTAATNEKLFF. The CDR3 DNA reads as TGTGCCAGCTCAGGGACAGCTGCAACTAATGAAAAACTGTTTTTT.

The sample holds one count of this clone. The chain carries TRBV12-5 and TRBJ2-5, with 10 bases identical to TRBD2. The CDR3 is 13 residues long. CDR1 is LGHNT, CDR2 FRNRAP, per germline. J was trimmed by 4 bases and V by 5 bases; bases with no gene match: 1. In DNA, the CDR3 is TGTGCTAGTGGTCGACTAGCGGGAGAGACCCAGTACTTC. Translating it yields CASGRLAGETQYF. Variable domain in full (rest from reference TRBV12-5 and TRBJ2-5): DARVTQTPRHKVTEMGQEVTMRCQPILGHNTVFWYRQTMMQGLELLAYFRNRAPLDDSGMPKDRFSAEMPDATLATLKIQPSEPRDSAVYFCASGRLAGETQYFGPGTRLLVL.